These T cell receptor beta chains were read from a single sample in a study of cytomegalovirus exposure and HLA in healthy donors. Data came from immunoSEQ multiplex PCR; TCRdb stores just in-frame clones and leaves some out. The table shows about 68,000 clones, with approximately 91% occurring only once. Sample: PBMCs. The origin of the receptors is a man younger than 35 in good health and CMV-seronegative. Both conserved end residues are part of each CDR3. The order of the fields is V gene, clone size, J gene, D gene, CDR3 DNA, CDR3 protein. D genes are given only for firm matches. Clone size appears in some rows only: once, few, many, or a class for an expanded clone.

V gene: TRBV28
clone size: -
J gene: TRBJ1-1
D gene: TRBD1
CDR3 DNA: TGTGCCAGCGGCGATCCCGGGACAGGGCCCACTGAAGCTTTCTTT
CDR3 protein: CASGDPGTGPTEAFF

V gene: TRBV7-2
clone size: -
J gene: TRBJ2-5
D gene: TRBD2
CDR3 DNA: TGTGCCAGCAGCCTTTTAGCGGGAGCGGGAGAGACCCAGTACTTC
CDR3 protein: CASSLLAGAGETQYF

V gene: TRBV13
clone size: -
J gene: TRBJ2-1
D gene: -
CDR3 DNA: TGTGCCAGCAGCTTAGGGCTAGCGAACCCCGCCTCCAATGAGCAGTTCTTC
CDR3 protein: CASSLGLANPASNEQFF

V gene: TRBV7-3
clone size: -
J gene: TRBJ2-7
D gene: -
CDR3 DNA: TGTGCCGGAGGGACGATGGGACCCTACGAGCAGTACTTC
CDR3 protein: CAGGTMGPYEQYF

V gene: TRBV2
clone size: -
J gene: TRBJ2-2
D gene: -
CDR3 DNA: TGTGCCAGCAACCTACAGGGCGGCCCCGGGGAGCTGTTTTTT
CDR3 protein: CASNLQGGPGELFF

V gene: TRBV7-2
clone size: -
J gene: TRBJ2-2
D gene: TRBD1
CDR3 DNA: TGTGCCAGCAGCGATAGGGACAGGGGACTACACCGGGAGCTGTTTTTT
CDR3 protein: CASSDRDRGLHRELFF

V gene: TRBV27
clone size: -
J gene: TRBJ2-7
D gene: TRBD2
CDR3 DNA: TGTGCCAGCAGGCCCCGGACTAGCGGGAGGGCCAAGGACGAGCAGTACTTC
CDR3 protein: CASRPRTSGRAKDEQYF

V gene: TRBV13
clone size: once
J gene: TRBJ1-1
D gene: -
CDR3 DNA: TGTGCCAGCAGCTTATTATCCACTGAAGCTTTCTTT
CDR3 protein: CASSLLSTEAFF

V gene: TRBV9
clone size: -
J gene: TRBJ1-2
D gene: -
CDR3 DNA: TGTGCCAGCAGCGCTAATAACTATAACTATGGCTACACCTTC
CDR3 protein: CASSANNYNYGYTF

V gene: TRBV6-1
clone size: -
J gene: TRBJ2-1
D gene: TRBD2
CDR3 DNA: TGTGCCAGCAGTGAAGCGGCTAGCGGGAGAATCAATGAGCAGTTCTTC
CDR3 protein: CASSEAASGRINEQFF

V gene: TRBV2
clone size: -
J gene: TRBJ2-1
D gene: TRBD1
CDR3 DNA: TGTGCCAGCAGCCGGGACAGCCCCTACAATGAGCAGTTCTTC
CDR3 protein: CASSRDSPYNEQFF

V gene: TRBV5-1
clone size: once
J gene: TRBJ2-3
D gene: TRBD2
CDR3 DNA: TGCGCCAGCAGCCTTGCGGGGACTAGCGGGAGTGCAGATACGCAGTATTTT
CDR3 protein: CASSLAGTSGSADTQYF

V gene: TRBV5-4
clone size: -
J gene: TRBJ2-1
D gene: TRBD2
CDR3 DNA: TGTGCCAGCAGCTTGGCCGGACTAGCGGAATACAATGAGCAGTTCTTC
CDR3 protein: CASSLAGLAEYNEQFF

V gene: TRBV7-3
clone size: -
J gene: TRBJ2-2
D gene: -
CDR3 DNA: TGTGCCAGCAGCTTAACTAGCTACACCGGGGAGCTGTTTTTT
CDR3 protein: CASSLTSYTGELFF

V gene: TRBV5-6
clone size: -
J gene: TRBJ2-1
D gene: TRBD2
CDR3 DNA: TGTGCCACCCGGGCAGGGCGGGAGGGTTTCAATGAGCAGTTCTTC
CDR3 protein: CATRAGREGFNEQFF

V gene: TRBV18
clone size: -
J gene: TRBJ2-3
D gene: -
CDR3 DNA: TGTGCCAGCTCACCACCAACTGGCGGTACAGATACGCAGTATTTT
CDR3 protein: CASSPPTGGTDTQYF

V gene: TRBV18
clone size: -
J gene: TRBJ2-7
D gene: TRBD1
CDR3 DNA: TGTGCCAGCTCACCACGAGACAGGGCCCGCGAGCAGTACTTC
CDR3 protein: CASSPRDRAREQYF

V gene: TRBV7-8
clone size: -
J gene: TRBJ2-7
D gene: TRBD2
CDR3 DNA: TGTGCCAGCGGAGGCAGCGGGACCCTTCAGTACGAGCAGTACTTC
CDR3 protein: CASGGSGTLQYEQYF

V gene: TRBV28
clone size: -
J gene: TRBJ2-7
D gene: TRBD2
CDR3 DNA: TGTGCCAGCAGTTTACAACCTAGCGGGAGGGGGTACGAGCAGTACTTC
CDR3 protein: CASSLQPSGRGYEQYF

V gene: TRBV9
clone size: -
J gene: TRBJ1-2
D gene: TRBD1
CDR3 DNA: TGTGCCAGCAGCGGGACAGGGGGCTATGGCTACACCTTC
CDR3 protein: CASSGTGGYGYTF

V gene: TRBV5-1
clone size: -
J gene: TRBJ2-5
D gene: -
CDR3 DNA: TGCGCCAGCAGCTTGCTAGGAAGCGAGACCCAGTACTTC
CDR3 protein: CASSLLGSETQYF

V gene: TRBV18
clone size: -
J gene: TRBJ1-1
D gene: -
CDR3 DNA: TGTGCCAGCCAGCCGGGACACAAAAACACTGAAGCTTTCTTT
CDR3 protein: CASQPGHKNTEAFF

V gene: TRBV18
clone size: few
J gene: TRBJ2-7
D gene: -
CDR3 DNA: TGTGCCAGCTCACCCTCCCCCGGCGAGCAGTACTTC
CDR3 protein: CASSPSPGEQYF

V gene: TRBV6-5
clone size: few
J gene: TRBJ2-2
D gene: -
CDR3 DNA: TGTGCCACACAGGCAAGGCCAGCCGTCGGCGGGGAGCTGTTTTTT
CDR3 protein: CATQARPAVGGELFF

V gene: TRBV4-2
clone size: -
J gene: TRBJ1-2
D gene: -
CDR3 DNA: TGTGCCAGCAGCCAAGAAAAAACAGGGCTAGGGATCTATGGCTACACCTTC
CDR3 protein: CASSQEKTGLGIYGYTF

V gene: TRBV27
clone size: -
J gene: TRBJ2-7
D gene: TRBD1
CDR3 DNA: TGTGCCAGCAGTCCCCTCCTCGGGACAGGAACCTACGAGCAGTACTTC
CDR3 protein: CASSPLLGTGTYEQYF

V gene: TRBV5-4
clone size: -
J gene: TRBJ2-1
D gene: -
CDR3 DNA: TGTGCCAGCAGCCCCACTTGGTCAGGGGCTAGGTACAATGAGCAGTTCTTC
CDR3 protein: CASSPTWSGARYNEQFF

V gene: TRBV5-1
clone size: -
J gene: TRBJ2-7
D gene: -
CDR3 DNA: TGCGCCAGCAGCTTGGTTGAGGCGGGATCCTACGAGCAGTACTTC
CDR3 protein: CASSLVEAGSYEQYF

V gene: TRBV9
clone size: medium-sized
J gene: TRBJ2-2
D gene: -
CDR3 DNA: TGTGCCAGCAGCCATCCCATAGGGGTCGGGAACACCGGGGAGCTGTTTTTT
CDR3 protein: CASSHPIGVGNTGELFF

V gene: TRBV6-6
clone size: -
J gene: TRBJ2-1
D gene: TRBD1
CDR3 DNA: TGTGCCAGCAGTCGCGACAGGGTCGCCTACAATGAGCAGTTCTTC
CDR3 protein: CASSRDRVAYNEQFF

V gene: TRBV27
clone size: -
J gene: TRBJ1-1
D gene: -
CDR3 DNA: TGTGCCAGCAGTTTATACAGGCGGGGAACTGAAGCTTTCTTT
CDR3 protein: CASSLYRRGTEAFF

V gene: TRBV9
clone size: -
J gene: TRBJ2-3
D gene: TRBD2
CDR3 DNA: TGTGCCAGCAGCCCTAAGGCGGGAGGGCCTGCAGATACGCAGTATTTT
CDR3 protein: CASSPKAGGPADTQYF

V gene: TRBV28
clone size: -
J gene: TRBJ1-3
D gene: -
CDR3 DNA: TGTGCCAGCAGTTCTTATACTGGAAACACCATATATTTT
CDR3 protein: CASSSYTGNTIYF

V gene: TRBV7-6
clone size: -
J gene: TRBJ2-1
D gene: TRBD2
CDR3 DNA: TGTGCCAGCAGCTTAGCAGCTAGCCGGGGGGGGCACAATGAGCAGTTCTTC
CDR3 protein: CASSLAASRGGHNEQFF

V gene: TRBV9
clone size: -
J gene: TRBJ2-2
D gene: -
CDR3 DNA: TGTGCCAGCAGCGTCGGACAGACCACCGGGGAGCTGTTTTTT
CDR3 protein: CASSVGQTTGELFF

V gene: TRBV7-6
clone size: -
J gene: TRBJ2-4
D gene: -
CDR3 DNA: TGTGCCAGCAGCTTAGAGTATAGTGAGGTTCAGTACTTC
CDR3 protein: CASSLEYSEVQYF

V gene: TRBV29-1
clone size: -
J gene: TRBJ2-1
D gene: -
CDR3 DNA: TGCAGCGGATTTGGGGCGGGACCGATTTTCGATGAGCAGTTCTTC
CDR3 protein: CSGFGAGPIFDEQFF

V gene: TRBV6-4
clone size: once
J gene: TRBJ2-1
D gene: TRBD2
CDR3 DNA: TGTGCCAGCAGTGATCAAACAGCGGGAGGGGGGAATGAGCAGTTCTTC
CDR3 protein: CASSDQTAGGGNEQFF

V gene: TRBV9
clone size: -
J gene: TRBJ2-1
D gene: TRBD1
CDR3 DNA: TGTGCCAGCAGCATAGACAGGGGGCAATACAATGAGCAGTTCTTC
CDR3 protein: CASSIDRGQYNEQFF

V gene: TRBV7-2
clone size: -
J gene: TRBJ2-7
D gene: TRBD2
CDR3 DNA: TGTGCCAGCAGCTTAACTTCGGCTAGCGGGAGGACCTACTCCTACGAGCAGTACTTC
CDR3 protein: CASSLTSASGRTYSYEQYF

V gene: TRBV30
clone size: -
J gene: TRBJ2-5
D gene: TRBD2
CDR3 DNA: TGTGCCTGGAGTACTAGCGGGAGGGCAGAGACCCAGTACTTC
CDR3 protein: CAWSTSGRAETQYF

V gene: TRBV18
clone size: -
J gene: TRBJ1-1
D gene: -
CDR3 DNA: TGTGCCAGCTCACCTAGGCAGGGAATAAGTGGTCCGAACACTGAAGCTTTCTTT
CDR3 protein: CASSPRQGISGPNTEAFF

V gene: TRBV5-1
clone size: once
J gene: TRBJ2-3
D gene: -
CDR3 DNA: TGCGCCAGCATGAGGGGGGGGTCCACAGATACGCAGTATTTT
CDR3 protein: CASMRGGSTDTQYF

V gene: TRBV7-2
clone size: -
J gene: TRBJ2-7
D gene: TRBD2
CDR3 DNA: TGTGCCAGCACCGACGGGGGGGGCTCCTACGAGCAGTACTTC
CDR3 protein: CASTDGGGSYEQYF

V gene: TRBV18
clone size: -
J gene: TRBJ2-7
D gene: TRBD1
CDR3 DNA: TGTGCCAGCTCACCGCGAACAGGGGGCTCTTACGAGCAGTACTTC
CDR3 protein: CASSPRTGGSYEQYF

V gene: TRBV4-1
clone size: -
J gene: TRBJ2-2
D gene: TRBD1
CDR3 DNA: TGCGCCAGCAGCCAAGTGGACAGGGACGCCGGGGAGCTGTTTTTT
CDR3 protein: CASSQVDRDAGELFF

V gene: TRBV18
clone size: -
J gene: TRBJ1-1
D gene: -
CDR3 DNA: TGTGCCAGCTCATCCCGCCACAGGGACACTGAAGCTTTCTTT
CDR3 protein: CASSSRHRDTEAFF

V gene: TRBV4-2
clone size: -
J gene: TRBJ2-3
D gene: TRBD2
CDR3 DNA: TGTGCCAGCAGCCAAGCAAATAGCGGGAGTGCGGATACGCAGTATTTT
CDR3 protein: CASSQANSGSADTQYF

V gene: TRBV4-3
clone size: -
J gene: TRBJ2-1
D gene: TRBD2
CDR3 DNA: TGCGCCAGCAGCCAAGAAAGCGGGAGCCCGTACAATGAGCAGTTCTTC
CDR3 protein: CASSQESGSPYNEQFF

V gene: TRBV28
clone size: -
J gene: TRBJ1-1
D gene: -
CDR3 DNA: TGTGCCAGCAGTCCCCCTGGGAGGGGGTACACTGAAGCTTTCTTT
CDR3 protein: CASSPPGRGYTEAFF

V gene: TRBV5-6
clone size: -
J gene: TRBJ2-7
D gene: -
CDR3 DNA: TGTGCCAGCAGTTATTACTACGAGCAGTACTTC
CDR3 protein: CASSYYYEQYF

V gene: TRBV30
clone size: -
J gene: TRBJ2-7
D gene: -
CDR3 DNA: TGTGCCTGGACTCATCTACCGATACAGGGCGAGCAGTACTTC
CDR3 protein: CAWTHLPIQGEQYF

V gene: TRBV7-2
clone size: few
J gene: TRBJ2-5
D gene: -
CDR3 DNA: TGTGCCAGCAGCGTAGACAGGAGACAAGAGACCCAGTACTTC
CDR3 protein: CASSVDRRQETQYF

V gene: TRBV4-1
clone size: -
J gene: TRBJ2-1
D gene: TRBD2
CDR3 DNA: TGCGCCAGCAGCTATCGGACAGAATTACCCGGGACTAGCGGCCGTTCTGGCGATGAGCAGTTCTTC
CDR3 protein: CASSYRTELPGTSGRSGDEQFF

V gene: TRBV7-9
clone size: -
J gene: TRBJ2-1
D gene: TRBD2
CDR3 DNA: TGTGCCAGCGGATCCTGGCTAGCGGGAGTTTGGGGGGATAATGAGCAGTTCTTC
CDR3 protein: CASGSWLAGVWGDNEQFF